This T cell receptor beta chain was profiled in a study of untreated major depressive disorder. The study, taken as a whole, reports: Depressed patients' CD4+ T cells carried increased TRBV05-01 (Vbeta 5.1) usage versus control CD4+ T cells.

Major depressive disorder by DSM-IV, Hamilton depression score of at least 18. The repertoire was sequenced with immunoSEQ multiplex PCR; TCRdb's copy has only in-frame clones and lacks some. The table lists about 15,000 clones, around 90% of them singletons. Deletions cut 0 bases from V and 7 bases from J, with 13 bases between. The germline V gene has CDR1 GTSNPN and CDR2 SVGIG (reference sequence). This CDR3 has 14 residues. Details on this clone: Its antigen is undetermined.

The V gene is TRBV30, the J gene TRBJ1-5, with a weak D call TRBD1 (5 bases). The source material was CD4+ T cells from PBMCs. This TCR was sampled from a man aged 30 to 45 with major depressive disorder. The CDR3 DNA reads TGTGCCTGGAGTGTAGGACATGTCCAACAGCCCCAGCATTTT. This encodes CAWSVGHVQQPQHF.